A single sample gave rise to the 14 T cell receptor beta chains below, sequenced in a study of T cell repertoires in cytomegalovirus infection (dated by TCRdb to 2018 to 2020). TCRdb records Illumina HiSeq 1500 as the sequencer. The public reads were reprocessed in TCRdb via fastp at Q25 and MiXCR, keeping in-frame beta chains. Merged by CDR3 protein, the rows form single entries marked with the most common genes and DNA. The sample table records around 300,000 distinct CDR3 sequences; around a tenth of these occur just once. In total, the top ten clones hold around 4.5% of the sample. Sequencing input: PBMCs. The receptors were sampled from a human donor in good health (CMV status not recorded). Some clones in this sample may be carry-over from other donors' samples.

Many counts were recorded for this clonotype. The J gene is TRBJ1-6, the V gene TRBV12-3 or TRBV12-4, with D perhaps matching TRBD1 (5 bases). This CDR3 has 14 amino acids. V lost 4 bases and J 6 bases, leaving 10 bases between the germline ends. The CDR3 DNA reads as TGTGCCAGCAGTTCCCGAGGGGCTAATTCACCCCTCCACTTT. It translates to CASSSRGANSPLHF.

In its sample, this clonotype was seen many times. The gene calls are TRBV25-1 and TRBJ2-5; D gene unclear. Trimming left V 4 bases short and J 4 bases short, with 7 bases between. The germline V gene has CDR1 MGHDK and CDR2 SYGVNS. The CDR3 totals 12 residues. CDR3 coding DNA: TGTGCCAGCAGTGTTGTGGGAGAGACCCAGTACTTC. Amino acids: CASSVVGETQYF. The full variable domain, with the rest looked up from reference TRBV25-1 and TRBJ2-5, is EADIYQTPRYLVIGTGKKITLECSQTMGHDKMYWYQQDPGMELHLIHYSYGVNSTEKGDLSSESTVSRIRTEHFPLTLESARPSHTSQYLCASSVVGETQYFGPGTRLLVL.

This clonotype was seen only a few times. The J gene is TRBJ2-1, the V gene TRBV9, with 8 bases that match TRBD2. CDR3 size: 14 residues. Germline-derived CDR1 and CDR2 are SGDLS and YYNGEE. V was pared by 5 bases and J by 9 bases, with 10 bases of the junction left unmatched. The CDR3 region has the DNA TGTGCCAGCAGTGGGGGACTAGAGACTGGTGAGCAGTTCTTC. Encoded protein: CASSGGLETGEQFF. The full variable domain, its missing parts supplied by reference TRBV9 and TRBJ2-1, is DSGVTQTPKHLITATGQRVTLRCSPRSGDLSVYWYQQSLDQGLQFLIQYYNGEERAKGNILERFSAQQFPDLHSELNLSSLELGDSALYFCASSGGLETGEQFFGPGTRLTVL.

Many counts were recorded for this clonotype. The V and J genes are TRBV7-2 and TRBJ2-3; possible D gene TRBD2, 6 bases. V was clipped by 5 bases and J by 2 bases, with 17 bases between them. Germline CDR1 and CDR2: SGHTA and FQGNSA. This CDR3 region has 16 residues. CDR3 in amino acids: CASSAWQRENTDTQYF. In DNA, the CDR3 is TGTGCCAGCAGCGCTTGGCAACGGGAGAACACAGATACGCAGTATTTT.

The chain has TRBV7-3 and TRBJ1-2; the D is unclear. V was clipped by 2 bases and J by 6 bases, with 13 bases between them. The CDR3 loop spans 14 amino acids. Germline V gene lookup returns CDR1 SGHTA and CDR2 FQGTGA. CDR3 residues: CASSLQGAGDGYTF. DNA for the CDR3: TGTGCCAGCAGCTTACAAGGCGCCGGGGATGGCTACACCTTC.

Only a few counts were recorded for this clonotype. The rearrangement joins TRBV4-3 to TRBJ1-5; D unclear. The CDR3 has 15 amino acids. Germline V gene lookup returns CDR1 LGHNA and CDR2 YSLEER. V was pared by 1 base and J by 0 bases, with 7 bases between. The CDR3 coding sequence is TGCGCCAGCAGCCAAGGGACTTATAGCAATCAGCCCCAGCATTTT. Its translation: CASSQGTYSNQPQHF.

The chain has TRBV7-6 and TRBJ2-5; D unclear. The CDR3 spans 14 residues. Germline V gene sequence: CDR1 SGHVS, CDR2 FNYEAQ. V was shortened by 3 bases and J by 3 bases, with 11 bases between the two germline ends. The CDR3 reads CASSFPGEKETQYF. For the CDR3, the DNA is TGTGCCAGCAGCTTCCCGGGCGAAAAAGAGACCCAGTACTTC.

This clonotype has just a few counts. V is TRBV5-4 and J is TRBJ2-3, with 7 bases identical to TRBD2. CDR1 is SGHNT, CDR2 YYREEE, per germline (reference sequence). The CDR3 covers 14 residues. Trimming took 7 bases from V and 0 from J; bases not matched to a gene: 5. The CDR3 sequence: CASERGDSTDTQYF. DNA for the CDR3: TGTGCCAGCGAACGGGGGGATAGCACAGATACGCAGTATTTT.

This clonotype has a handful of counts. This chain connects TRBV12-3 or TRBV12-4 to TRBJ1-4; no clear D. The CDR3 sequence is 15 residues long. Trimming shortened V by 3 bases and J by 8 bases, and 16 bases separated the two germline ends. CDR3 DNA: TGTGCCAGCAGTTTCGTGCGGCCCGCGGAAGAAAAACTGTTTTTT. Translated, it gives CASSFVRPAEEKLFF.

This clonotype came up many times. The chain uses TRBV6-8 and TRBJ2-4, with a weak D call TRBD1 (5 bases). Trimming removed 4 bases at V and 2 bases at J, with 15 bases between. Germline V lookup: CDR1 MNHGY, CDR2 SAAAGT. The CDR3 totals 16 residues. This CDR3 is CASSSRRQITKNIQYF. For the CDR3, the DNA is TGTGCCAGCAGTTCCAGGAGACAGATAACCAAAAACATTCAGTACTTC.

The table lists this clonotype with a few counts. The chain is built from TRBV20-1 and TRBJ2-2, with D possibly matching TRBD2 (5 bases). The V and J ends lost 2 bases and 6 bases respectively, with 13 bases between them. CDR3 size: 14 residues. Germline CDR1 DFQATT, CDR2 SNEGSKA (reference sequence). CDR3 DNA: TGCAGTGCTAGATCCACCTCCGGGGCCGGGGAGCTGTTTTTT. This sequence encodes CSARSTSGAGELFF.

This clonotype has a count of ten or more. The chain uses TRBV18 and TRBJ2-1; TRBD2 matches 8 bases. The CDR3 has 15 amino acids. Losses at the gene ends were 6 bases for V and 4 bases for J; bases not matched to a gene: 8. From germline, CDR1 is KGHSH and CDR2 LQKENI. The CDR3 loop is CASSQLAARYNEQFF. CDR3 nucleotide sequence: TGTGCCAGCTCGCAACTAGCGGCCCGATACAATGAGCAGTTCTTC.

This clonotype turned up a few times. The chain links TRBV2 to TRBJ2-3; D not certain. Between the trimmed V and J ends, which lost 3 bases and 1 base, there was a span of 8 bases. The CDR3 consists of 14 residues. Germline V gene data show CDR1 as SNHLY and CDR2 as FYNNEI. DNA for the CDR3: TGTGCCAGCAGTGATTGGCAGGGCACAGATACGCAGTATTTT. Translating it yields CASSDWQGTDTQYF.

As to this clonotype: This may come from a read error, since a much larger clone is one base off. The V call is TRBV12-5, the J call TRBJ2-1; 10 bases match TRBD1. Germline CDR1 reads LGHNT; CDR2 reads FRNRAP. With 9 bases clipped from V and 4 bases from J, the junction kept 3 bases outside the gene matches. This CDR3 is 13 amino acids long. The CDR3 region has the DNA TGTGCTAGAAGGGACAGGGGTTACAATGAGCAGTTCTTC. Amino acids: CARRDRGYNEQFF.